A single sample is the source of the 20 T cell receptor beta chains below, sequenced in a study of cytomegalovirus exposure and HLA in healthy donors (dated by TCRdb to about 2017). To prepare the library, the immunoSEQ multiplex PCR assay was applied. For the multiplex PCR, a mixture combining 60 forward primers for TCR Vbeta segments and 13 reverse primers for TCR Jbeta segments was used. As stored in TCRdb, this immuneACCESS dataset retains in-frame rearrangements with V and J assigned. A fraction of the clones does not appear; measured against another copy, unresolved V genes explain less than half of the discrepancy, and the remainder lacks a known reason. The table of this sample itemizes tens of thousands of clones. The top ten constitute under 1.3% of the sample. Sequenced input: PBMCs. These receptor sequences come from a woman aged 40 to 55 in good health and CMV-seronegative.

The J gene is TRBJ1-1, the V gene TRBV4-1, with 8 bases aligning to TRBD1. The CDR3 totals 14 residues. The V segment lost 4 bases and the J segment 3 bases; nucleotides outside the gene matches: 4. Germline V CDR1 and CDR2: MGHRA, YSYEKL. The CDR3 sequence is CASSLGQGDTEAFF. The CDR3 DNA reads TGCGCCAGCAGCCTTGGACAGGGTGACACTGAAGCTTTCTTT.

The rearrangement joins TRBV6-1 to TRBJ1-2; no clear D gene. With 4 bases removed from V and 8 bases from J, the gap between germline ends came to 17 bases. Germline V gene sequence: CDR1 MNHNS, CDR2 SASEGT. This CDR3 is built from 14 residues. The CDR3 sequence is CASSGPPLSMGYTF. In DNA, the CDR3 is TGTGCCAGCAGTGGCCCCCCATTATCTATGGGCTACACCTTC.

Notes on this clone: Other nucleotide sequences in the sample specify the same CDR3. The chain carries TRBV5-1 and TRBJ2-5; D may be TRBD1 (6 bases). This CDR3 is built from 14 residues. Germline V gene data show CDR1 as SGHRS and CDR2 as YFSETQ. Trimming took off 0 bases at V and 4 bases at J, with 10 bases between the two ends. CDR3 in amino acids: CASSLDSRGETQYF. CDR3 sequence (DNA): TGCGCCAGCAGCTTGGATTCCAGGGGAGAGACCCAGTACTTC.

J is TRBJ2-2 and V is TRBV5-1, with no clear D. The V gene's germline CDR1 is SGHRS and CDR2 YFSETQ. This CDR3 has 13 residues. Trimming shortened V by 4 bases and J by 8 bases, and 12 bases separated the two germline ends. The CDR3 loop reads CASSLSRDGELFF. The CDR3 bases are TGCGCCAGCAGCCTGTCGCGTGATGGGGAGCTGTTTTTT. The complete variable domain, with remaining parts taken from reference TRBV5-1 and TRBJ2-2, reads KAGVTQTPRYLIKTRGQQVTLSCSPISGHRSVSWYQQTPGQGLQFLFEYFSETQRNKGNFPGRFSGRQFSNSRSEMNVSTLELGDSALYLCASSLSRDGELFFGEGSRLTVL.

V gene TRBV4-2 combines with J gene TRBJ1-2; 8 bases fit TRBD1. Germline V gives CDR1 LGHNA, CDR2 YNFKEQ. The CDR3 is made up of 14 amino acids. V lost 0 bases to trimming and J lost 8 bases; unmatched junction nucleotides: 5. The CDR3 DNA sequence: TGTGCCAGCAGCCAAGAGGTAGGGGACAGGGGCTACACCTTC. Translation: CASSQEVGDRGYTF.

V usage is TRBV30 and J usage is TRBJ2-7; 7 bases agree with TRBD2. Germline CDR1 and CDR2: GTSNPN and SVGIG (reference sequence). V shed 7 bases and J 6 bases; nucleotides not matched to a gene: 12. The CDR3 has 13 residues. CDR3 DNA: TGTGCCTATTCCACTAGCGTTTCTTTCGAGCAGTACTTC. Translated: CAYSTSVSFEQYF.

This chain joins TRBV19 and TRBJ2-3; the match to TRBD2 covers 11 bases. Germline CDR1 is LNHDA and CDR2 is SQIVND (reference sequence). The CDR3 length is 16 residues. The V segment lost 5 bases and the J segment 2 bases; nucleotides outside the gene matches: 6. The CDR3: CASSPGLAVLTDTQYF. As DNA, the CDR3 is TGTGCCAGTAGTCCGGGACTAGCGGTACTCACAGATACGCAGTATTTT.

J is TRBJ1-5 and V is TRBV7-2; the D gene is possibly TRBD1 (5 bases). The CDR3 loop spans 16 amino acids. The ends were cut back, 0 bases at V and 3 bases at J, with 12 bases in the middle. Germline CDR1 and CDR2: SGHTA and FQGNSA. Here the CDR3 DNA reads TGTGCCAGCAGCTTAGCGCGGGGGGGTATCAATCAGCCCCAGCATTTT. The encoded protein is CASSLARGGINQPQHF. The full variable domain, with the rest looked up from reference TRBV7-2 and TRBJ1-5, is GAGVSQSPSNKVTEKGKDVELRCDPISGHTALYWYRQSLGQGLEFLIYFQGNSAPDKSGLPSDRFSAERTGGSVSTLTIQRTQQEDSAVYLCASSLARGGINQPQHFGDGTRLSIL.

The gene calls are TRBV4-3 and TRBJ2-7; TRBD1 matches at 8 bases. Losses at the gene ends were 0 bases for V and 2 bases for J; bases not matched to a gene: 6. CDR3 length: 16 amino acids. CDR1 is LGHNA, CDR2 YSLEER, per germline. DNA of the CDR3: TGCGCCAGCAGCCAAGATGAGGAGACAGGGGCCTACGAGCAGTACTTC. Protein: CASSQDEETGAYEQYF.

This chain joins TRBV14 and TRBJ2-7; D is ambiguous. The CDR3 is made up of 14 amino acids. Per germline, CDR1 SGHDN and CDR2 FVKESK. The V end lost 0 bases, the J end lost 2 bases, and 8 bases lay between the germline ends. CDR3 coding DNA: TGTGCCAGCAGCCAAGAAAGGAGTCCCTACGAGCAGTACTTC. Amino acids: CASSQERSPYEQYF.

This chain connects TRBV29-1 to TRBJ2-5; 10 bases fit TRBD2. The CDR3 consists of 14 residues. V was clipped by 3 bases and J by 4 bases; unmatched bases: 5. The germline V gene has CDR1 SQVTM and CDR2 ANQGSEA. The CDR3 DNA reads TGCAGCGTTGACTGGAGCGGGAGGGTAGAGACCCAGTACTTC. The encoded protein is CSVDWSGRVETQYF.

The V and J genes are TRBV7-9 and TRBJ2-1; TRBD2 agrees at 11 bases. Trimming took 1 base from V and 6 from J; bases not matched to a gene: 5. The CDR3 has 16 residues. Per germline, CDR1 SEHNR and CDR2 FQNEAQ (reference sequence). The CDR3 is CASSLVGSGRGNEQFF. The CDR3 nucleotides read TGTGCCAGCAGCTTAGTGGGTAGCGGGAGGGGCAATGAGCAGTTCTTC. The full variable domain, its missing parts supplied by reference TRBV7-9 and TRBJ2-1, is DTGVSQNPRHKITKRGQNVTFRCDPISEHNRLYWYRQTLGQGPEFLTYFQNEAQLEKSRLLSDRFSAERPKGSFSTLEIQRTEQGDSAMYLCASSLVGSGRGNEQFFGPGTRLTVL.

The gene calls are TRBV7-3 and TRBJ1-5; 9 nucleotides match TRBD1. The V gene's germline CDR1 is SGHTA and CDR2 FQGTGA. V lost 5 bases to trimming and J lost 7 bases; unmatched junction nucleotides: 3. The CDR3 consists of 13 residues. CDR3 loop: CASSAGQGQPQHF. The CDR3 DNA reads as TGTGCCAGCAGCGCTGGACAGGGGCAGCCCCAGCATTTT.

The rearrangement links TRBV28 to TRBJ2-7; TRBD1 is a possible D gene (5 bases). This CDR3 is built from 15 residues. V gave up 8 bases and J gave up 2 bases, with 19 bases separating them. The germline CDR1 and CDR2 sequences are MDHEN and SYDVKM. The CDR3 nucleotides are TGTGCCAGCGAATCCGCACAGGAAAGTGCCTACGAGCAGTACTTC. Its protein is CASESAQESAYEQYF.

The chain uses TRBV18 and TRBJ2-5; TRBD2 matches 12 bases. The J call may be in error: the DNA end matches TRBJ2-7 better. The CDR3 spans 15 residues. CDR1 and CDR2 (germline): KGHSH, LQKENI. The CDR3 region is CASSPPLAGGHEQYF. The CDR3 bases are TGTGCCAGCTCACCACCACTAGCGGGAGGCCACGAGCAGTACTTC.

J is TRBJ2-1 and V is TRBV27; TRBD1 aligns across 9 bases. This CDR3 spans 17 amino acids. V gave up 2 bases and J gave up 7 bases; unmatched junction bases: 12. CDR1 MNHEY and CDR2 SMNVEV come from the germline V gene (reference sequence). CDR3 DNA: TGTGCCAGCAGTTTAAACCCTACAGGGGGCGCACGGAATGAGCAGTTCTTC. It codes for CASSLNPTGGARNEQFF.

Here the CDR3 reads CASSGGQGASYEQYF. The CDR3 nucleotides read TGTGCCAGCAGTGGAGGACAGGGAGCAAGCTACGAGCAGTACTTC. This chain connects TRBV6-1 to TRBJ2-7; 8 nucleotides match TRBD1. Losses at the gene ends were 4 bases for V and 3 bases for J; bases not matched to a gene: 8. This CDR3 is built from 15 residues. Germline CDR1 reads MNHNS; CDR2 reads SASEGT.

This chain uses TRBV12-5 with TRBJ2-2; 10 bases line up with TRBD1. CDR3 length: 16 residues. The trim removed 7 bases at V and 8 bases at J, leaving 13 bases unmatched. Germline V gene data show CDR1 as LGHNT and CDR2 as FRNRAP. The CDR3 loop reads CASAETKGQGQGELFF. DNA of the CDR3: TGTGCTAGTGCTGAAACTAAGGGACAGGGGCAGGGGGAGCTGTTTTTT.

The chain recombines TRBV14 with TRBJ1-3, with a weak D call TRBD1 (5 bases). V was trimmed by 4 bases and J by 0 bases, leaving 10 bases between them. Germline V gene sequence: CDR1 SGHDN, CDR2 FVKESK. The CDR3 loop spans 15 amino acids. The CDR3 nucleotides read TGTGCCAGCAGCCGAACAGGCAACTCTGGAAACACCATATATTTT. Translated: CASSRTGNSGNTIYF.

The V and J genes are TRBV18 and TRBJ1-4, with D possibly being TRBD1 (6 bases). V lost 2 bases, J lost 0 bases, and 13 bases lay in between. There are 17 residues in the CDR3. The germline gives CDR1 KGHSH, CDR2 LQKENI. Here the CDR3 reads CASSPYGQYATNEKLFF. CDR3 nucleotide sequence: TGTGCCAGCTCACCATACGGACAGTACGCAACTAATGAAAAACTGTTTTTT. The full variable domain, completed using reference TRBV18 and TRBJ1-4, is NAGVMQNPRHLVRRRGQEARLRCSPMKGHSHVYWYRQLPEEGLKFMVYLQKENIIDESGMPKERFSAEFPKEGPSILRIQQVVRGDSAAYFCASSPYGQYATNEKLFFGSGTQLSVL.